This T cell receptor beta chain derives from a study of T cell responses to AZD1222 COVID-19 vaccine. Study-wide results and limits: Only 5 to 7 individuals given AZD1222 were seropositive at baseline.

Sequencing was performed with immunoSEQ multiplex PCR; in TCRdb, only in-frame clones are kept and a portion is missing. Among nearly 80,000 clones, approximately 80% were seen once, and the ten largest hold less than 25%. Worth noting for this clone: The target antigen is unknown.

The CDR3 contains 15 residues. Germline-derived CDR1 and CDR2 are SGHAT and FQNNGV. V shed 1 base and J 2 bases; nucleotides not matched to a gene: 5. The input for sequencing was peripheral blood, taken on day 0 of AZD1222 vaccination. The chain recombines TRBV11-2 with TRBJ2-7; TRBD1 matches 7 bases. The origin of this receptor is an adult in good health. The CDR3 sequence: CASSLARDRPYEQYF. In nucleotides, the CDR3 is TGTGCCAGCAGCTTAGCTCGGGACAGACCCTACGAGCAGTACTTC.